A selection of T cell receptor beta chains follows, all from one sample in a study of cytomegalovirus exposure and HLA in healthy donors. The assay was immunoSEQ multiplex PCR, and TCRdb's table has in-frame clones only and misses some. The sample records 180,000 or so clones, 75% to 85% being singletons. Sequenced: PBMCs. The source is a woman aged 60-75 years in good health and CMV-seropositive. CDR3s include the opening cysteine and the closing phenylalanine or tryptophan. The D gene is left open where the match is weak. Not every row has a clone size; where given, it reads once, few, many or a size class.

>.|TRBJ2-7|17|TRBD2|TRBV27
CASSGRSSGRAHIEQYF
TGTGCCAGCAGTGGGCGATCTAGCGGGAGGGCCCATATCGAGCAGTACTTC
>once|TRBJ2-7|13|TRBD1|TRBV5-6
CASSLGGPREQYF
TGTGCCAGCAGCTTAGGGGGCCCAAGGGAGCAGTACTTC
>.|TRBJ1-5|15|.|TRBV19
CASSFYQGGNQPQHF
TGTGCCAGTAGTTTCTACCAGGGCGGCAATCAGCCCCAGCATTTT
>.|TRBJ2-4|19|TRBD1|TRBV18
CASSPSQDRGLIAKNIRYF
TGTGCCAGCTCACCGAGTCAGGACAGGGGGCTGATAGCCAAAAACATTCGGTACTTC
>.|TRBJ1-5|14|TRBD1|TRBV19
CATRQGYSNQPQHF
TGTGCCACCCGACAGGGGTATAGCAATCAGCCCCAGCATTTT
>once|TRBJ1-6|15|TRBD1|TRBV18
CASSSFGQGESPLHF
TGTGCCAGCTCATCATTTGGACAGGGTGAATCACCCCTCCACTTT
>.|TRBJ2-3|12|.|TRBV7-2
CASSLASDTQYF
TGTGCCAGCAGCTTAGCCTCAGATACGCAGTATTTT
>.|TRBJ2-2|18|TRBD1|TRBV5-1
CASSLIGTGAANTGELFF
TGCGCCAGCAGCTTAATCGGGACAGGGGCCGCGAACACCGGGGAGCTGTTTTTT
>.|TRBJ2-3|14|TRBD2|TRBV28
CAILGLAGTDTQYF
TGTGCCATCTTGGGACTAGCGGGCACAGATACGCAGTATTTT
>.|TRBJ2-1|15|TRBD2|TRBV5-4
CASTPPGGPNNEQFF
TGTGCCAGCACCCCCCCGGGGGGACCTAACAATGAGCAGTTCTTC
>.|TRBJ1-5|16|.|TRBV4-2
CASSQARGGSNQPQHF
TGTGCCAGCAGCCAAGCGAGGGGGGGTAGCAATCAGCCCCAGCATTTT
>.|TRBJ2-3|15|TRBD2|TRBV9
CASSATSVSTDTQYF
TGTGCCAGCAGCGCCACTAGCGTTAGCACAGATACGCAGTATTTT
>.|TRBJ2-7|14|.|TRBV19
CASSIATGSYEQYF
TGTGCCAGTAGTATAGCTACCGGCTCCTACGAGCAGTACTTC
>.|TRBJ1-6|14|TRBD1|TRBV30
CAWSPGQINSPLHF
TGTGCCTGGAGCCCGGGACAGATAAATTCACCCCTCCACTTT
>.|TRBJ1-1|13|.|TRBV5-1
CASSPTGNTEAFF
TGCGCCAGCAGCCCGACAGGGAACACTGAAGCTTTCTTT
>.|TRBJ1-5|15|TRBD1|TRBV4-1
CASSQGQGERQPQHF
TGCGCCAGCAGCCAAGGGCAGGGGGAACGTCAGCCCCAGCATTTT